This TCR beta chain originates from a study of T cells after posttransplantation cyclophosphamide. The study, taken as a whole, reports: After PTCy, TRB diversity resembled that of CNI/methotrexate controls.

The method was immunoSEQ multiplex PCR; TCRdb's version includes in-frame clones alone and lacks a portion of them. The sample has roughly 21,000 clones; roughly 98% are singletons. Concerning this clone itself: The antigen remains unidentified.

In germline, CDR1 is SGHTA, CDR2 FQGTGA. The length of the CDR3 is 12 residues. V gave up 5 bases and J gave up 9 bases, with 11 bases separating them. This chain links TRBV7-3 with TRBJ2-1; D may be TRBD1 (5 bases). The TCR comes from a man aged 40-49 years in good health, CMV-negative, and a related stem cell transplant donor. Sequencing used naive CD8+ T cells sorted from PBMCs. This chain's CDR3 is CASSPQGIEQFF. CDR3 DNA sequence: TGTGCCAGCAGCCCCCAGGGAATTGAGCAGTTCTTC.